One sample yielded the 7 T cell receptor beta chains listed below, sequenced in a study of blood T cell repertoires in COVID-19. Using immunoSEQ multiplex PCR, the repertoire was profiled, and TCRdb retains in-frame clones only, with some absent. The top ten clones hold around 3.5% of a sample with about 190,000 clones, approximately 84% of them seen once. The sequencing input was PBMCs or T cells enriched from blood (not recorded which). Receptor source: a woman in her twenties or thirties who had recovered from COVID-19.

The chain couples TRBV11-3 to TRBJ2-5; 7 bases map to TRBD1. Germline V lookup: CDR1 SGHNT, CDR2 YENEEA. The CDR3 spans 13 residues. Losses at the gene ends were 5 bases for V and 3 bases for J; bases not matched to a gene: 3. As DNA, the CDR3 is TGTGCCAGCAGCCCCGGGACAGAAGAGACCCAGTACTTC. This sequence encodes CASSPGTEETQYF.

This clone showed up just a few times. The gene calls are TRBV18 and TRBJ2-1, with 12 bases that match TRBD1. Germline V gene sequence: CDR1 KGHSH, CDR2 LQKENI. This CDR3 spans 16 amino acids. The V gene end was trimmed by 6 bases and the J gene end by 6 bases; junction bases not matched to a gene: 9. CDR3 sequence reads: CASSPQGTGGPNEQFF. The DNA of the CDR3 is TGTGCCAGCTCGCCCCAGGGGACAGGGGGCCCCAATGAGCAGTTCTTC.

CDR3 residues: CASSMGSTEAFF. The CDR3 DNA is TGTGCCAGCAGCATGGGGAGCACTGAAGCTTTCTTT. The J gene is TRBJ1-1, the V gene TRBV6-5; D unresolved. The CDR3 spans 12 residues. V was clipped by 6 bases and J by 4 bases, with 9 bases between them. CDR1 is MNHEY, CDR2 SVGAGI, per germline.

This rearrangement joins TRBV11-3 to TRBJ1-2; 11 bases are shared with TRBD1. Germline V gives CDR1 SGHNT, CDR2 YENEEA. The CDR3 sequence is 13 residues long. The J segment lost 8 bases and the V segment lost 5 bases, leaving 4 bases of the junction unmatched. The DNA for the CDR3 is TGTGCCAGCAGCCTGGACAGGGGGCTGGGCTACACCTTC. It codes for CASSLDRGLGYTF.

The chain joins TRBV28 to TRBJ1-6; 8 bases match TRBD1. Losses at the gene ends were 3 bases for V and 7 bases for J; bases not matched to a gene: 8. The CDR3 length is 16 residues. CDR1 is MDHEN and CDR2 is SYDVKM in the germline V gene. The CDR3 loop reads CASSFPTGAVNSPLHF. CDR3 bases: TGTGCCAGCAGTTTCCCGACAGGGGCGGTAAATTCACCCCTCCACTTT.

This chain links TRBV12-3 or TRBV12-4 with TRBJ1-1; no definite D call. Between the trimmed V and J ends, which lost 3 bases and 1 base, there was a span of 6 bases. The CDR3 is 13 amino acids. CDR3 nucleotide sequence: TGTGCCAGCAGTTTTGGAGGGAACACTGAAGCTTTCTTT. Its protein is CASSFGGNTEAFF.

The rearrangement uses TRBV7-6 and TRBJ2-4, with TRBD2 identical over 8 bases. Per germline, CDR1 SGHVS and CDR2 FNYEAQ. With 5 bases clipped from V and 2 bases from J, the junction kept 8 bases outside the gene matches. The CDR3 length is 16 residues. The CDR3 nucleotides are TGTGCCAGCAGCCCCCCCGGGGGGGGACCCAAAAACATTCAGTACTTC. Translating it yields CASSPPGGGPKNIQYF.